This TCR beta chain was identified during a study of cytomegalovirus exposure and HLA in healthy donors. Overall study context: Counted in an early data release were 85 million or so unique TCRs from HLA-typed donors. Ancestry clustering placed about 86% of approximately 420 genotyped donors in the Caucasian-associated cluster.

The PCR ran on 60 Vbeta and 13 Jbeta primers. Clones were sequenced by immunoSEQ multiplex PCR, and TCRdb holds only the in-frame ones, with some missing. The sample has about 150,000 clones; over 70% are singletons. Findings and limits, study-wide: Later analysis showed most CMV-associated TCR beta chains appearing HLA-restricted.

The CDR3 runs to 16 residues. Germline values: CDR1 SEHNR, CDR2 FQNEAQ (reference sequence). V shed 4 bases and J 7 bases; nucleotides not matched to a gene: 11. Comment on this clone: Its antigen is not known.

The chain couples TRBV7-9 to TRBJ1-1; 11 nucleotides agree with TRBD1. The TCR originated in a man aged 25 to 45 in good health and CMV-seronegative. The sample comprised PBMCs. CDR3 sequence (DNA): TGTGCCAGCAGCTCATCGAAAGGGACAGGGGGTAGTGAAGCTTTCTTT. This sequence encodes CASSSSKGTGGSEAFF.